A single TCR beta chain is shown here with its context. Its antigen is not known. Its ends do not fully match the called genes, so a read error is possible. Vbeta (60) and Jbeta (13) primers were used in the PCR. Authors' analysis steps: The count from a later analysis was tens of millions of unique TCR beta chains, around 10 million of them shared. The method was immunoSEQ multiplex PCR; TCRdb's version includes in-frame clones alone and lacks a portion of them. The DNA was the basis for D and trimming; V, J and clone size are from that table. The sample includes about 140,000 clones, around four fifths of them seen just once. CDR1 SEHNR and CDR2 FQNEAQ come from the germline V gene (reference sequence). CDR3 size: 12 residues. The data are from a study of cytomegalovirus exposure and HLA in healthy donors. Overall study: When 350 to 400 donors were genotyped, roughly 78% of them were found to fall in the Caucasian-associated ancestry cluster. Study-level results: Exclusion applied to some V segments, including TRBV6-2 and TRBV6-3, as they were indistinguishable. Accurate prediction of HLA-A and HLA-B alleles (for most subjects) was reportedly achieved from TCR beta sequences.

The clonotype originates from a man aged 30 to 39 in good health and CMV-seronegative. Sequenced input: PBMCs. The V call is TRBV7-9, the J call TRBJ1-2; no firm D call. DNA of the CDR3: TGTTCCAGCAGCCCCGGACGAGGGGGCTACACCTTC. It encodes CSSSPGRGGYTF.